One sample yielded the 9 T cell receptor beta chains listed below, sequenced in a study of beta chain features in type 1 diabetes. All of the isolated RNA was reverse transcribed, so expressed TCRB transcripts were sequenced. Some clones are missing from TCRdb's copy, which holds only in-frame ones; the method was immunoSEQ multiplex PCR. The table shows under 200,000 clones, with 6.5% to 8.5% occurring only once. These receptors have no identified antigens. Points from the study as a whole: TCRB CDR3s were moderately but significantly shorter in Type 1 diabetes patients in all four CD4+ subsets.

Sequenced sample: central memory CD4+ T cells from blood. These receptors originate from a woman in her late teens or twenties with type 1 diabetes.

J is TRBJ2-1 and V is TRBV27, with 11 bases fitting TRBD2. The germline V gene has CDR1 MNHEY and CDR2 SMNVEV (reference sequence). The CDR3 loop spans 16 amino acids. The junction had 10 bases not matched to a gene; V was cut back by 3 bases and J by 9 bases. The CDR3 spells CASSFAGTSGGGEQFF. The CDR3 DNA sequence: TGTGCCAGCAGTTTCGCCGGGACTAGCGGAGGGGGTGAGCAGTTCTTC.

In regard to this clone: The junction differs from germline at one of its ends, possibly a read error. This chain's CDR3 is CAISEGSRERGTDTQYF. In DNA form, the CDR3 reads TGTGCCATCAGTGAGGGTTCGCGGGAACGGGGCACAGATACGCAGTATTTT. This rearrangement joins TRBV6-1 to TRBJ2-3, with a possible D match to TRBD2 (6 bases). Germline V gives CDR1 MNHNS, CDR2 SASEGT. The CDR3 extends over 17 amino acids.

The chain uses TRBV18 and TRBJ1-2; 12 positions agree with TRBD1. V lost 3 bases and J lost 4; bases outside the gene matches: 3. Germline V gives CDR1 KGHSH, CDR2 LQKENI. There are 15 residues in the CDR3. CDR3 nucleotides: TGTGCCAGCTCACCGCCGGGACAGGGGGCCTATGGCTACACCTTC. It translates to CASSPPGQGAYGYTF.

V gene TRBV7-8 combines with J gene TRBJ1-2; possible D gene TRBD1, 6 bases. Between the trimmed V and J ends, which lost 4 bases and 4 bases, there was a span of 16 bases. The V gene's germline CDR1 is SGHVS and CDR2 FQNEAQ. The length of the CDR3 is 15 residues. The CDR3 sequence is CASSSAGALIYGYTF. CDR3 nucleotides: TGTGCCAGCAGCTCAGCAGGGGCGCTTATCTATGGCTACACCTTC.

This clone was picked up many times. The CDR3 region is CSGTTGNEQFF. In nucleotides, the CDR3 is TGCAGCGGGACCACGGGAAATGAGCAGTTCTTC. V gene TRBV29-1 combines with J gene TRBJ2-1, with D possibly being TRBD2 (5 bases). CDR1 is SQVTM, CDR2 ANQGSEA, per germline. CDR3 length: 11 residues. Trimming shortened V by 7 bases and J by 7 bases, and 11 bases separated the two germline ends.

This clone was observed a handful of times. The V call is TRBV9, the J call TRBJ2-1; the D gene is possibly TRBD2 (7 bases). Trimming took off 0 bases at V and 7 bases at J, with 14 bases between the two ends. CDR1 and CDR2 from the germline V gene are SGDLS and YYNGEE. The CDR3 extends over 15 amino acids. CDR3 sequence (DNA): TGTGCCAGCAGCGTAGGTGGGGGGGCGTCGAATGAGCAGTTCTTC. It translates to CASSVGGGASNEQFF.

This rearrangement joins TRBV29-1 to TRBJ1-4; D ambiguous. Deletions cut 4 bases from V and 4 bases from J, with 7 bases between. CDR1 is SQVTM and CDR2 is ANQGSEA in the germline V gene. The CDR3 sequence is 12 residues long. This chain's CDR3 is CSVVGNNEKLFF. DNA for the CDR3: TGCAGCGTTGTCGGGAATAATGAAAAACTGTTTTTT.

This chain joins TRBV9 and TRBJ1-3; D uncertain. V was clipped by 0 bases and J by 4 bases, with 11 bases between them. The germline gives CDR1 SGDLS, CDR2 YYNGEE. This CDR3 spans 15 amino acids. In nucleotides, the CDR3 is TGTGCCAGCAGCGTAGATCCGGGATCCGGAAACACCATATATTTT. This encodes CASSVDPGSGNTIYF.

There are a few counts of this clone. This sequence joins TRBV7-2 and TRBJ2-1, with D possibly TRBD2 on 6 matching bases. Deletions cut 0 bases from V and 10 bases from J, with 10 bases between. The CDR3 consists of 13 residues. Per the germline V gene, CDR1 is SGHTA and CDR2 is FQGNSA. The CDR3 DNA reads TGTGCCAGCAGCTTAGCGTGGGGGAGGGAGCAGTTCTTC. Translating it yields CASSLAWGREQFF.